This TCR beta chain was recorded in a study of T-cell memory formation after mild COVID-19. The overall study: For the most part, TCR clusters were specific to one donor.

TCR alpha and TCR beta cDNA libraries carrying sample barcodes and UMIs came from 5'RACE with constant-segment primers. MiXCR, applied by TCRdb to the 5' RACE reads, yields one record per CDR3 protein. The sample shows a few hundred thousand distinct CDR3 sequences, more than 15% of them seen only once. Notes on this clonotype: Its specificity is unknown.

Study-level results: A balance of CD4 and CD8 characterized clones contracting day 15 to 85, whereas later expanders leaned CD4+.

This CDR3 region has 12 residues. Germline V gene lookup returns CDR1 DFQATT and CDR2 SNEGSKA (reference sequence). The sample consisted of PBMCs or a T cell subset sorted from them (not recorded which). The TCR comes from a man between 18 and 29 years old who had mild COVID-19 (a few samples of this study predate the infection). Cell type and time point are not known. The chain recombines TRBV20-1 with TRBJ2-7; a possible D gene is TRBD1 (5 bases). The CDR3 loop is CSLKSGNYEQYF. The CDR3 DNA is TGCAGCCTAAAGTCAGGGAACTACGAGCAGTACTTC.